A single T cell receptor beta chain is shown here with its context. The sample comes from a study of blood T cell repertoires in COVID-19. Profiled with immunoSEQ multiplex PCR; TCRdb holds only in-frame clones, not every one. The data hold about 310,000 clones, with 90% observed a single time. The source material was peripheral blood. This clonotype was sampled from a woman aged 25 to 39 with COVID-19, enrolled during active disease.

The chain's CDR3 is CAIKTQGDYGYTF. Written as DNA, the CDR3 is TGTGCCATCAAGACCCAGGGTGACTATGGCTACACCTTC. V usage is TRBV10-3 and J usage is TRBJ1-2; possible D gene TRBD1, 5 bases. Germline assignment: CDR1 ENHRY and CDR2 SYGVKD. The CDR3 has 13 residues. The V end was cut by 7 bases, the J end by 3 bases, with 12 bases between.